This TCR beta chain originates from a study of cytomegalovirus exposure and HLA in healthy donors. Trimming took 1 base from V and 4 from J; bases not matched to a gene: 4. The CDR3 runs 14 residues. The germline V gene has CDR1 GTSNPN and CDR2 SVGIG (reference sequence). Vbeta (60) and Jbeta (13) primers were used in the PCR. Using immunoSEQ multiplex PCR, the repertoire was profiled, and TCRdb retains in-frame clones only, with some absent. This table has 150,000 to 180,000 clones, 80% appearing once. The sequenced material came from PBMCs. The source of this sequence is a woman aged 40 to 50 in good health and CMV-seropositive. This chain links TRBV30 with TRBJ2-7; 10 positions match TRBD2. In DNA, the CDR3 is TGTGCCTGGAGTGGGACTAGCGGTATATACGAGCAGTACTTC. Protein sequence: CAWSGTSGIYEQYF.